This TCR beta chain was retrieved from a study of OX40 agonist ivuxolimab in advanced cancers. This clone appeared a single time. Its antigen is undetermined. Study findings and constraints: The work left the antigen specificity of expanded peripheral T cells undetermined. At doses 0.1 to 3.0 mg/kg, CD4+ and CD8+ clones expanded. Clonal expansion in partial responders at 0.1-3.0 mg/kg ranked among the lowest.

The protocol was immunoSEQ multiplex PCR, while the TCRdb copy is restricted to in-frame clones and leaves out a portion. The sample has fewer than 65,000 clones, 70% to 90% seen once. Between the trimmed V and J ends, which lost 1 base and 0 bases, there was a span of 13 bases. Germline CDR1 KGHSH, CDR2 LQKENI. The CDR3 length is 17 residues. The TCR comes from an adult with an advanced solid tumor such as melanoma, head and neck, liver or kidney cancer. The rearrangement links TRBV18 to TRBJ2-1, with D possibly being TRBD1 (6 bases). The source material was CD4+ or CD8+ T cells sorted from blood, sampled in a trial of the OX40 agonist ivuxolimab. CDR3 DNA: TGTGCCAGCTCACCACGTGACAGGAACCCCTCCTACAATGAGCAGTTCTTC. This translates into CASSPRDRNPSYNEQFF.